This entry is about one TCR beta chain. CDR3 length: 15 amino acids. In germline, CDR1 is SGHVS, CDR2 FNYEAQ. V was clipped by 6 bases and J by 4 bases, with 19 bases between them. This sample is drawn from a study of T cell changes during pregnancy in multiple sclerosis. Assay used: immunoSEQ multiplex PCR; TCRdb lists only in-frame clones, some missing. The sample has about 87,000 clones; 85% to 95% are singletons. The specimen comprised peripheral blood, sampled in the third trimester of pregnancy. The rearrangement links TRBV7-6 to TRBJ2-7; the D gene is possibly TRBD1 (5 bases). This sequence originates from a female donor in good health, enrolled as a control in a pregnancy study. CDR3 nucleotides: TGTGCCAGCAGTCAAACGCCAGGGATTATTTACGAGCAGTACTTC. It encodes CASSQTPGIIYEQYF.